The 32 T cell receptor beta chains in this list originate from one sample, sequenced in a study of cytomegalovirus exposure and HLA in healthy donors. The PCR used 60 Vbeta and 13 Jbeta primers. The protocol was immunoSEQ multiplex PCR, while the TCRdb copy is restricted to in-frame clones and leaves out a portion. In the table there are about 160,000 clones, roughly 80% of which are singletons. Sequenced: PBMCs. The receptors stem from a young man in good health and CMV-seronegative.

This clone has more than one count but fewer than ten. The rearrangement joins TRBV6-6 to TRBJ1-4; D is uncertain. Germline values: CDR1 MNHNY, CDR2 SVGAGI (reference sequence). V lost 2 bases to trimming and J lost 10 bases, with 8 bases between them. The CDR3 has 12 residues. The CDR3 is CASSYTNSKLFF. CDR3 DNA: TGTGCCAGCAGTTACACCAACTCAAAACTGTTTTTT.

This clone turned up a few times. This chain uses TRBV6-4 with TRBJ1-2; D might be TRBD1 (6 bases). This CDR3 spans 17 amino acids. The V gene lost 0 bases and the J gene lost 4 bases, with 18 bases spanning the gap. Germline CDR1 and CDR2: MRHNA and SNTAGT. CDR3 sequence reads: CASSDSGRGAPPYGYTF. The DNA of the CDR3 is TGTGCCAGCAGTGACTCGGGCAGGGGCGCCCCCCCCTATGGCTACACCTTC.

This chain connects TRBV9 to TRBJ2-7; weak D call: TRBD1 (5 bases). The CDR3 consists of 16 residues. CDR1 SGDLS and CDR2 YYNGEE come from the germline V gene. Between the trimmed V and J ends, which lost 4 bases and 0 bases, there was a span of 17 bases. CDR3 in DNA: TGTGCCAGCAGCTCTCCCCTAACAGGAAGCTCCTACGAGCAGTACTTC. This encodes CASSSPLTGSSYEQYF.

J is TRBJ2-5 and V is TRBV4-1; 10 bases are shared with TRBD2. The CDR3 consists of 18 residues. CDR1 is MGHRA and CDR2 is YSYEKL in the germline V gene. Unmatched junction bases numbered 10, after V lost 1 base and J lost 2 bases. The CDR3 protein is CASSQVGLAVKGQETQYF. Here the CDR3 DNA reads TGCGCCAGCAGCCAAGTAGGACTAGCGGTAAAGGGTCAAGAGACCCAGTACTTC.

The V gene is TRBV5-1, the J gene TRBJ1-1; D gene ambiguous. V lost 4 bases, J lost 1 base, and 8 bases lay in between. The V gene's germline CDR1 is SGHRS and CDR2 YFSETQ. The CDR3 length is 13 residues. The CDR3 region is CASSLDWNTEAFF. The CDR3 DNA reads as TGCGCCAGCAGCCTCGACTGGAACACTGAAGCTTTCTTT. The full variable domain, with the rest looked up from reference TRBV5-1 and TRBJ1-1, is KAGVTQTPRYLIKTRGQQVTLSCSPISGHRSVSWYQQTPGQGLQFLFEYFSETQRNKGNFPGRFSGRQFSNSRSEMNVSTLELGDSALYLCASSLDWNTEAFFGQGTRLTVV.

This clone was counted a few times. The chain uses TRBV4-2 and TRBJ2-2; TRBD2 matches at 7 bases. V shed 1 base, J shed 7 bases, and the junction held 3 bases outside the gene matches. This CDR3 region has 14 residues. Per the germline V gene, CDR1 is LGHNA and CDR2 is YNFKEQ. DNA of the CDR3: TGTGCCAGCAGCCAAGGGCGGGAGTACGGGGAGCTGTTTTTT. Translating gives CASSQGREYGELFF.

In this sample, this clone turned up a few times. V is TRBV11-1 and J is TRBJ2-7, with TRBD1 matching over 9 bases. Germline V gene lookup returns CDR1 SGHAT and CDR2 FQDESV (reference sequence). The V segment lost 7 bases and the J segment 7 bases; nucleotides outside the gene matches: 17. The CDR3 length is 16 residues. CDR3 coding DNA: TGTGCCAGCAAGGTGGGACCGGGACAGGGCCCTTTGGAGCAGTACTTC. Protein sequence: CASKVGPGQGPLEQYF.

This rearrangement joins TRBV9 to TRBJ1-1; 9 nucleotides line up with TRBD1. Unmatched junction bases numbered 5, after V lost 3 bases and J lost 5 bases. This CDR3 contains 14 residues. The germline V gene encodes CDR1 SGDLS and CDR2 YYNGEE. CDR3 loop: CASSGGQGWTEAFF. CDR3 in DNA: TGTGCCAGCAGCGGGGGACAGGGATGGACTGAAGCTTTCTTT.

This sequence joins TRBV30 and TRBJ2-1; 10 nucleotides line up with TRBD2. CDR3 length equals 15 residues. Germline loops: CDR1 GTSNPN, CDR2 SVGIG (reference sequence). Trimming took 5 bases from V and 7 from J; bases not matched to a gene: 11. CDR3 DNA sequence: TGTGCCTGGGGAATAAGCGGGGGGGCTTGGAATGAGCAGTTCTTC. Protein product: CAWGISGGAWNEQFF.

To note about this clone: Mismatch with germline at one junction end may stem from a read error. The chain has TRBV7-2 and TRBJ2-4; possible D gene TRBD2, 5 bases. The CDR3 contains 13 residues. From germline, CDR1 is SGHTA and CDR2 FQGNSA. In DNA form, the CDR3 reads TGTGCCAGCAGCCCTACCCGTAGCGACATTCAGTGCTTC. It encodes CASSPTRSDIQCF.

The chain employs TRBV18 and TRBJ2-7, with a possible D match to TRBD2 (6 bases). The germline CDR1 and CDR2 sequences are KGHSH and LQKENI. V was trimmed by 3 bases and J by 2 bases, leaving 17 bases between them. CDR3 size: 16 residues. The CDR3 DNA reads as TGTGCCAGCTCACCTCGGGGCGGGACGGATACCTACGAGCAGTACTTC. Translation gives CASSPRGGTDTYEQYF.

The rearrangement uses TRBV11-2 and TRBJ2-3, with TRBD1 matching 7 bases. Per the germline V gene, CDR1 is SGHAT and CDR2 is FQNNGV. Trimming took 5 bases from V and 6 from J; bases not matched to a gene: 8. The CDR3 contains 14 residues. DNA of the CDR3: TGTGCCAGCAGCCACTTACAGGGGTCGGATACGCAGTATTTT. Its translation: CASSHLQGSDTQYF.

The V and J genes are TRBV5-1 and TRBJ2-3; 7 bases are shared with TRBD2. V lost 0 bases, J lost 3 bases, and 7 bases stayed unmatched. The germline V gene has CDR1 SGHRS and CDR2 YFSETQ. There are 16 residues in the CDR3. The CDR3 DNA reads TGCGCCAGCAGCTTGGACGGCGGGAGAGTAACAGATACGCAGTATTTT. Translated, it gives CASSLDGGRVTDTQYF.

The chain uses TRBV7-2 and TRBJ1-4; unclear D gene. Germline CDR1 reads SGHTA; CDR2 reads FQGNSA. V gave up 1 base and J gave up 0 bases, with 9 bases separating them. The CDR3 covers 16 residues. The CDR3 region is CASSLVPTSTNEKLFF. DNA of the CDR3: TGTGCCAGCAGCTTAGTCCCGACATCAACTAATGAAAAACTGTTTTTT.

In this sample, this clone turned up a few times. This CDR3 reads CASSLIPGQRNTEAFF. The CDR3 DNA sequence: TGTGCCAGCAGCTTAATCCCGGGACAGAGAAACACTGAAGCTTTCTTT. The chain links TRBV7-3 to TRBJ1-1, with 7 bases matching TRBD1. The V gene end was trimmed by 1 base and the J gene end by 2 bases; junction bases not matched to a gene: 7. The CDR3 totals 16 residues. From germline, CDR1 is SGHTA and CDR2 FQGTGA.

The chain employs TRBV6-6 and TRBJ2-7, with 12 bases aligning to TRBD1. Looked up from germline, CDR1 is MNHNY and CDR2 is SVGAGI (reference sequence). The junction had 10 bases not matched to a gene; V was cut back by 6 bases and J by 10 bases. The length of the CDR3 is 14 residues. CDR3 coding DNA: TGTGCCAGCAGCTCCGGGACAGGGGGCGATGGCCAGTACTTC. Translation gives CASSSGTGGDGQYF.

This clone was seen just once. CDR3 sequence (DNA): TGTGCCAGCAGCGTAGTAACAGGAAACACCATATATTTT. It yields the protein CASSVVTGNTIYF. The rearrangement joins TRBV9 to TRBJ1-3; D ambiguous. This CDR3 region has 13 residues. The germline V and J ends were trimmed by 0 bases and 4 bases, with 5 bases remaining between them. Germline CDR1 and CDR2: SGDLS and YYNGEE. Full variable domain (outside the CDR3, taken from reference TRBV9 and TRBJ1-3): DSGVTQTPKHLITATGQRVTLRCSPRSGDLSVYWYQQSLDQGLQFLIQYYNGEERAKGNILERFSAQQFPDLHSELNLSSLELGDSALYFCASSVVTGNTIYFGEGSWLTVV.

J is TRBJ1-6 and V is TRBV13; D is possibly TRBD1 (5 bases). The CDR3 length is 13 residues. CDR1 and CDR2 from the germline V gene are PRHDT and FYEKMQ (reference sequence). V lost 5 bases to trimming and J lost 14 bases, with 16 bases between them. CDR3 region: CASSPGQFDSLHF. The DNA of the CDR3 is TGTGCCAGCAGCCCCGGACAATTTGATTCCCTCCACTTT.

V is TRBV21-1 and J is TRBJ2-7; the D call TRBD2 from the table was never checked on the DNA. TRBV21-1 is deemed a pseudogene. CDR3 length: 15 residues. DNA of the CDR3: TGTGCCAGCACCCTTCAATTGCTAGCGGGGGACGAGCAGTACTTC. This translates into CASTLQLLAGDEQYF.

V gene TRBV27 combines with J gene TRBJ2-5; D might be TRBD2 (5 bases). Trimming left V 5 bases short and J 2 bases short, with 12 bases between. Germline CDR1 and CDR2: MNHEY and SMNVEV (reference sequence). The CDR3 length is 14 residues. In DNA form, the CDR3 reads TGTGCCAGCAGTCCGGAGGACCTACAAGAGACCCAGTACTTC. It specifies CASSPEDLQETQYF.

CDR3 sequence reads: CASSETGTRTTGELFF. The CDR3 nucleotides read TGTGCCAGCAGTGAAACCGGGACTAGGACAACCGGGGAGCTGTTTTTT. The chain links TRBV6-4 to TRBJ2-2; 8 bases map to TRBD2. Looked up from germline, CDR1 is MRHNA and CDR2 is SNTAGT. Trimming removed 3 bases from V and 5 bases from J; junction bases left unmatched: 8. The CDR3 is 16 amino acids.

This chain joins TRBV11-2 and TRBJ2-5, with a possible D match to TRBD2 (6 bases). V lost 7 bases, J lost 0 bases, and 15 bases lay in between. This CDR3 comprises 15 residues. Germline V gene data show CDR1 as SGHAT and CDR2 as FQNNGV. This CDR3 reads CASILGLAYQETQYF. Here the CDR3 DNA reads TGTGCCAGCATCCTGGGTCTAGCGTACCAAGAGACCCAGTACTTC.

Written as DNA, the CDR3 is TGTGCCAGCAGCGTAGAGGGACTAGCCCAGGTTACGCAGTATTTT. Translation: CASSVEGLAQVTQYF. This chain joins TRBV9 and TRBJ2-3, with 9 positions matching TRBD2. There are 15 residues in the CDR3. The ends lost 0 bases at V and 8 bases at J; junction bases unmatched: 7. Per the germline V gene, CDR1 is SGDLS and CDR2 is YYNGEE.

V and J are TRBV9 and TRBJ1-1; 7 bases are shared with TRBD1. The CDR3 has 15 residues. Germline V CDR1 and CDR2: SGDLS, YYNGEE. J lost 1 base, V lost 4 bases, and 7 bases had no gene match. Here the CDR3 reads CASSSNRGRNTEAFF. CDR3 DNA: TGTGCCAGCAGCTCCAACAGGGGCCGGAACACTGAAGCTTTCTTT.

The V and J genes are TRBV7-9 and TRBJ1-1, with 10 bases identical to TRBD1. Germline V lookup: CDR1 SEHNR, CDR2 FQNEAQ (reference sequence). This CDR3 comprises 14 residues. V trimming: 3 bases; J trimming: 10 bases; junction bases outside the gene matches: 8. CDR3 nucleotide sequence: TGTGCCAGCAGCTTGGGACAGGGGACAATGTTAGCTTTCTTT. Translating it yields CASSLGQGTMLAFF.

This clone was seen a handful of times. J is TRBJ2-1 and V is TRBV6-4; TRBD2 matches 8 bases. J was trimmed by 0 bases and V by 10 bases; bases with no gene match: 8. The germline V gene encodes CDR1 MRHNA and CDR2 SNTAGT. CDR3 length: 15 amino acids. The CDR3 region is CATGSGGISYNEQFF. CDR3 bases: TGTGCCACCGGGAGCGGGGGAATCTCCTACAATGAGCAGTTCTTC.

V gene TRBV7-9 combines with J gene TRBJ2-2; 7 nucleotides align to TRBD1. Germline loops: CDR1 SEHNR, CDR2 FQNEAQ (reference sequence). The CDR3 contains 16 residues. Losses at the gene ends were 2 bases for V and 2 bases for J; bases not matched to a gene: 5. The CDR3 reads CASSLSGTANTGELFF. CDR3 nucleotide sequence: TGTGCCAGCAGCTTATCCGGGACAGCCAACACCGGGGAGCTGTTTTTT.

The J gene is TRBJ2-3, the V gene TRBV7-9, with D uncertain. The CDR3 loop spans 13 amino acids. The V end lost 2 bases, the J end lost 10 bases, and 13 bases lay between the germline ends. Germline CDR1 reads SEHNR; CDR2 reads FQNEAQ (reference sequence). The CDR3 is CASSLSGYYPQYF. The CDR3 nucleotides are TGTGCCAGCAGCTTATCCGGGTACTATCCGCAGTATTTT.

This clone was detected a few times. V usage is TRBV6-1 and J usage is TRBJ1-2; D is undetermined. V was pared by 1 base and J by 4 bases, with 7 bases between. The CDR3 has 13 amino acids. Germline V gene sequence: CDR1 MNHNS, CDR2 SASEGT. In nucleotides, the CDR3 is TGTGCCAGCAGTGAAGAGAGTTTCTATGGCTACACCTTC. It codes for CASSEESFYGYTF.

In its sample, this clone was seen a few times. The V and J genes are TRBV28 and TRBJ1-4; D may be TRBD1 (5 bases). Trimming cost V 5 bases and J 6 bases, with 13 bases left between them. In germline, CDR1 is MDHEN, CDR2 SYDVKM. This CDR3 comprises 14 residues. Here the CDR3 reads CASSPQGSYEKLFF. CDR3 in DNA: TGTGCCAGCAGTCCTCAGGGCAGTTATGAAAAACTGTTTTTT.

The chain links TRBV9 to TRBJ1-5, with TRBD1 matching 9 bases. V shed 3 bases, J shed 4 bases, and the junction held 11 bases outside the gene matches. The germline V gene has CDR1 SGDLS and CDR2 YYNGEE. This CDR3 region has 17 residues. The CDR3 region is CASSASGDRESNQPQHF. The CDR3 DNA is TGTGCCAGCAGCGCCTCTGGGGACAGGGAATCTAATCAGCCCCAGCATTTT.

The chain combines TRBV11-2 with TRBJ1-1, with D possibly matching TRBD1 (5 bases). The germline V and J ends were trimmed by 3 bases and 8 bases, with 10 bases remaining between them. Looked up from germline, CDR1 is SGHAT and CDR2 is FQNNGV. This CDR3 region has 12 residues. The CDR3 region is CASSFSRQEAFF. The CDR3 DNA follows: TGTGCCAGCAGCTTCTCGAGACAGGAAGCTTTCTTT.